This T cell receptor (beta chain) was sequenced in a study of blood T cells in healthy people across ages. Broader study findings: The study regarded diversity estimates from one million T cells as underestimates.

Points on this clonotype: Its specificity is unknown.

It was with a sample-barcoded 5' primer and a J-beta primer mix that a second PCR of roughly 7 to 11 cycles was run. TCRdb re-derived calls from the 5' RACE reads in MiXCR, one entry per CDR3 protein. The table lists some 560,000 distinct CDR3 sequences, roughly a quarter of them singletons. Germline assignment: CDR1 MGHDK and CDR2 SYGVNS. The CDR3 runs 16 residues. After removal of 3 bases from V and 6 bases from J, the junction contained 9 bases not matched to a gene. The same sample was also used in a study of T cells of mothers and their children. According to that study: Each child gave a few million TCR beta CDR3 reads (each mother, over 9.5 million).

V usage is TRBV25-1 and J usage is TRBJ1-2, with 11 bases lining up with TRBD1. The origin of this receptor is a boy aged 2 to 10 in good health. The sample was blood. The CDR3 region is CASSDPRTGGADGYTF. The CDR3 bases are TGTGCCAGCAGTGACCCCCGGACAGGGGGCGCGGATGGCTACACCTTC.